The 32 T cell receptor beta chains given below trace back to one sample, sequenced in a study of shared clonotypes between healthy human individuals. Measured with immunoSEQ multiplex PCR; TCRdb has only the in-frame clones, and not every one. The repertoire includes around 2.3 million clones, around 95% of them detected once, and 0.13% sits in the top ten. Specimen: naive CD4+ T cells sorted from blood. Regarding subset: CD45RA+ positively selected. The receptor source for this set is a man aged 18 to 35 in good health.

This clone has a single count. The chain uses TRBV5-4 and TRBJ1-4; D gene unclear. Between the trimmed V and J ends, which lost 4 bases and 7 bases, there was a span of 14 bases. The CDR3 is 14 amino acids. The germline V gene encodes CDR1 SGHNT and CDR2 YYREEE (reference sequence). The CDR3 sequence is CASSPSGVTEKLFF. CDR3 coding DNA: TGTGCCAGCAGCCCGAGCGGCGTTACTGAAAAACTGTTTTTT.

The V and J genes are TRBV2 and TRBJ2-7, with TRBD2 matching over 9 bases. Germline lookup yields CDR1 SNHLY and CDR2 FYNNEI. The V segment lost 5 bases and the J segment 2 bases; nucleotides outside the gene matches: 7. The CDR3 length is 15 residues. Written as DNA, the CDR3 is TGTGCCAGCAGTCCCGAGCGGGGGGCAACCTACGAGCAGTACTTC. It encodes CASSPERGATYEQYF.

In regard to this clone: Other DNA sequences from this sample encode an identical CDR3 as well. The chain couples TRBV6-1 to TRBJ1-6, with TRBD1 matching over 7 bases. Germline V gene data show CDR1 as MNHNS and CDR2 as SASEGT. This CDR3 is 14 amino acids long. Trimming cost V 1 base and J 10 bases; bases outside gene matches: 4. The CDR3 DNA reads as TGTGCCAGCAGTGAAGGGACAGGAGGGTCACCCCTCCACTTT. Protein sequence: CASSEGTGGSPLHF.

V usage is TRBV6-6 and J usage is TRBJ2-7; TRBD2 matches at 11 bases. The CDR3 length is 15 residues. Losses at the gene ends were 6 bases for V and 3 bases for J; bases not matched to a gene: 7. Germline-derived CDR1 and CDR2 are MNHNY and SVGAGI (reference sequence). CDR3 amino acids: CASSRLAGNRYEQYF. CDR3 nucleotides: TGTGCCAGCAGCCGACTAGCGGGGAACCGCTACGAGCAGTACTTC.

The rearrangement uses TRBV27 and TRBJ2-7; unclear D gene. The length of the CDR3 is 15 residues. V gave up 0 bases and J gave up 3 bases, with 12 bases separating them. CDR1 and CDR2 (germline): MNHEY, SMNVEV (reference sequence). The CDR3 DNA reads as TGTGCCAGCAGTTTATCGTACGGGCAGAACTACGAGCAGTACTTC. Translated, it gives CASSLSYGQNYEQYF.

V usage is TRBV12-5 and J usage is TRBJ2-2; 7 bases fit TRBD1. There are 20 residues in the CDR3. Germline CDR1 is LGHNT and CDR2 is FRNRAP. The trim removed 1 base at V and 0 bases at J, leaving 14 bases unmatched. The CDR3 here is CASGLAPSPRDRPNTGELFF. The CDR3 DNA sequence: TGTGCTAGTGGTTTGGCCCCTTCGCCCCGGGACAGACCGAACACCGGGGAGCTGTTTTTT.

This clone showed up just once. This same CDR3 is encoded by further DNA sequences in the sample. This chain joins TRBV12-5 and TRBJ2-3; D remains unclear. Trimming pared 3 bases from V and 0 bases from J, leaving 4 bases between. The CDR3 contains 13 residues. Germline CDR1 reads LGHNT; CDR2 reads FRNRAP. The CDR3 sequence is CASGLSSTDTQYF. The CDR3 DNA follows: TGTGCTAGTGGTTTAAGTAGCACAGATACGCAGTATTTT.

Worth noting for this clone: This sample also contains other DNA sequences that code for the same CDR3. The chain couples TRBV9 to TRBJ2-7, with 8 bases lining up with TRBD2. There are 15 residues in the CDR3. CDR1 is SGDLS, CDR2 YYNGEE, per germline. Trimming took 0 bases from V and 1 from J; bases not matched to a gene: 3. The CDR3 DNA sequence: TGTGCCAGCAGCGTAGGTAGCGGGATATCCTACGAGCAGTACTTC. It yields the protein CASSVGSGISYEQYF.

The chain is built from TRBV29-1 and TRBJ2-1, with TRBD1 as a possible D gene (5 bases). V lost 7 bases and J lost 9, with 16 bases in between. The CDR3 length is 12 residues. CDR1 SQVTM and CDR2 ANQGSEA come from the germline V gene. The CDR3 DNA reads as TGCAGCGCTAATGTGGGCAGGGTTGAGCAGTTCTTC. Its translation is CSANVGRVEQFF.

The chain combines TRBV11-3 with TRBJ2-3; 7 bases line up with TRBD2. The CDR3 contains 14 residues. Germline-derived CDR1 and CDR2 are SGHNT and YENEEA. Unmatched junction bases numbered 4, after V lost 5 bases and J lost 2 bases. The CDR3 is CASSPGTITDTQYF. CDR3 DNA sequence: TGTGCCAGCAGCCCCGGGACTATCACAGATACGCAGTATTTT.

Of note for this clone: This specimen includes other DNA sequences encoding the same CDR3. The chain's CDR3 is CASSEGPYEQYF. The CDR3 coding sequence is TGCGCCAGCAGTGAAGGGCCCTACGAGCAGTACTTC. The chain employs TRBV10-2 and TRBJ2-7; D is unresolved. CDR3 length: 12 residues. Trimming took 3 bases from V and 2 from J, leaving 5 bases between them. The germline gives CDR1 WSHSY, CDR2 SAAADI.

The chain joins TRBV30 to TRBJ1-1; 7 bases agree with TRBD1. With V trimmed by 7 bases and J by 4 bases, 9 bases remained unmatched. CDR3 length equals 13 residues. Germline CDR1 GTSNPN, CDR2 SVGIG (reference sequence). The CDR3 sequence: CASLRGPGTEAFF. The CDR3 region has the DNA TGTGCCTCGTTGAGGGGGCCCGGCACTGAAGCTTTCTTT.

This clone was found once. The gene calls are TRBV6-5 and TRBJ2-3, with D perhaps matching TRBD2 (6 bases). The CDR3 is 15 amino acids. Germline CDR1 reads MNHEY; CDR2 reads SVGAGI. Deletions cut 2 bases from V and 7 bases from J, with 16 bases between. CDR3 amino acids: CASSYQVAGINTQYF. CDR3 in DNA: TGTGCCAGCAGTTACCAAGTGGCGGGGATAAATACGCAGTATTTT.

The V call is TRBV7-8, the J call TRBJ1-1, with D hard to call. The CDR3 consists of 15 residues. V lost 3 bases to trimming and J lost 4 bases, with 15 bases between them. Germline values: CDR1 SGHVS, CDR2 FQNEAQ. The CDR3 loop is CASSFPGSLGTEAFF. The CDR3 DNA reads as TGTGCCAGCAGCTTTCCGGGGTCATTGGGCACTGAAGCTTTCTTT.

The chain couples TRBV7-9 to TRBJ2-1; 10 bases agree with TRBD1. The V and J ends lost 1 base and 2 bases, in that order; junction bases with no gene match: 2. The CDR3 is 16 amino acids. Germline lookup yields CDR1 SEHNR and CDR2 FQNEAQ (reference sequence). The CDR3 bases are TGTGCCAGCAGCTTAGAGACAGGGGGCCCCTACAATGAGCAGTTCTTC. Amino acid sequence: CASSLETGGPYNEQFF.

Only one count was recorded for this clone. CDR3 sequence: CAAPQREGLAGGSTDTQYF. DNA for the CDR3: TGCGCCGCACCTCAGAGAGAGGGACTAGCGGGAGGGAGCACAGATACGCAGTATTTT. V and J are TRBV5-1 and TRBJ2-3, with 16 bases lining up with TRBD2. Germline CDR1 is SGHRS and CDR2 is YFSETQ. V shed 10 bases and J 0 bases; nucleotides not matched to a gene: 14. CDR3 length equals 19 residues.

The chain recombines TRBV6-1 with TRBJ2-3, with D hard to call. The CDR3 consists of 18 residues. V was cut by 0 bases and J by 3 bases, with 19 bases left in between. The V gene's germline CDR1 is MNHNS and CDR2 SASEGT. The CDR3 coding sequence is TGTGCCAGCAGTGAAGCGGGGTCCCTTTGGAACCCGACAGATACGCAGTATTTT. Amino acid sequence: CASSEAGSLWNPTDTQYF.

The chain carries TRBV5-4 and TRBJ2-1; 13 nucleotides line up with TRBD2. J was trimmed by 13 bases and V by 7 bases; bases with no gene match: 8. Germline loops: CDR1 SGHNT, CDR2 YYREEE (reference sequence). The CDR3 is 13 residues long. Written as DNA, the CDR3 is TGTGCCAGCGGACTAGCGGGAGTCCCGCGACAGTTCTTC. Encoded protein: CASGLAGVPRQFF.

Written as DNA, the CDR3 is TGTGCCAGCAGCTTATTCTATGGGCAAGGCGCGGACGAGCAGTACTTC. As protein: CASSLFYGQGADEQYF. The gene calls are TRBV7-9 and TRBJ2-7; no firm D call. Germline values: CDR1 SEHNR, CDR2 FQNEAQ (reference sequence). V lost 2 bases and J lost 5, with 19 bases in between. This CDR3 has 16 residues.

The V and J genes are TRBV6-1 and TRBJ1-1, with TRBD1 matching over 10 bases. The CDR3 is 18 residues long. Per germline, CDR1 MNHNS and CDR2 SASEGT. V lost 1 base and J lost 4; bases outside the gene matches: 12. CDR3 sequence: CASSEGIGTGDWSTEAFF. The CDR3, as DNA: TGTGCCAGCAGTGAAGGGATAGGGACAGGGGATTGGAGCACTGAAGCTTTCTTT.

The chain recombines TRBV2 with TRBJ1-4; perhaps TRBD1 as D (6 bases). Looked up from germline, CDR1 is SNHLY and CDR2 is FYNNEI. This CDR3 region has 15 residues. Trimming removed 4 bases from V and 5 bases from J, with 14 bases in between. The CDR3: CASSGYTGPNEKLFF. CDR3 sequence (DNA): TGTGCCAGCAGTGGGTATACAGGGCCAAATGAAAAACTGTTTTTT.

V and J are TRBV6-1 and TRBJ2-2; tentative D call: TRBD1 (5 bases). The CDR3 totals 16 residues. Germline CDR1 is MNHNS and CDR2 is SASEGT. Deletions cut 1 base from V and 6 bases from J, with 15 bases between. In DNA form, the CDR3 reads TGTGCCAGCAGTGAAGTGGGGCGGCCTGTCGCCGGGGAGCTGTTTTTT. It encodes CASSEVGRPVAGELFF.

The chain joins TRBV23-1 to TRBJ2-7, with a weak D call TRBD1 (6 bases). TRBV23-1 belongs to the ORF category, with a function that is uncertain. V was clipped by 4 bases and J by 5 bases, with 9 bases between them. This CDR3 contains 12 residues. CDR3 sequence reads: CASSRYRDEQYF. The CDR3 DNA is TGCGCCAGCAGTCGCTACAGGGACGAGCAGTACTTC.

Remarks on this clone: The same CDR3 can be traced to other DNA sequences in this sample. The V call is TRBV7-2, the J call TRBJ2-2; D is undetermined. The CDR3 contains 12 residues. V was trimmed by 5 bases and J by 8 bases, leaving 9 bases between them. The germline V gene has CDR1 SGHTA and CDR2 FQGNSA. CDR3 nucleotide sequence: TGTGCCAGCAGCCAAGTCTCTGGGGAGCTGTTTTTT. Protein: CASSQVSGELFF.

This sequence joins TRBV7-2 and TRBJ2-3; TRBD2 aligns across 8 bases. The germline gives CDR1 SGHTA, CDR2 FQGNSA. Trimming at V came to 5 bases and at J to 4 bases, leaving 11 bases not matched to a gene. The CDR3 runs to 16 residues. The CDR3 nucleotides read TGTGCCAGCAGCGAAAGCGGGACTAGGACGGCAGATACGCAGTATTTT. Translation gives CASSESGTRTADTQYF.

V and J are TRBV7-9 and TRBJ2-1; no reliable D call. CDR3 length: 11 amino acids. V was shortened by 8 bases and J by 6 bases, with 8 bases between the two germline ends. CDR1 and CDR2 from the germline V gene are SEHNR and FQNEAQ (reference sequence). The DNA of the CDR3 is TGTGCCAGCTCCAGTCTCAATGAGCAGTTCTTC. It is translated as CASSSLNEQFF.

The chain couples TRBV2 to TRBJ1-4; tentative D call: TRBD1 (5 bases). The V end lost 4 bases, the J end lost 2 bases, and 11 bases lay between the germline ends. The CDR3 runs to 15 residues. Germline CDR1 and CDR2: SNHLY and FYNNEI. CDR3 in amino acids: CASSVVGDTNEKLFF. The CDR3 region has the DNA TGTGCCAGCAGTGTAGTAGGGGATACTAATGAAAAACTGTTTTTT. The full variable domain, in which reference TRBV2 and TRBJ1-4 provide the parts outside the CDR3, is EPEVTQTPSHQVTQMGQEVILRCVPISNHLYFYWYRQILGQKVEFLVSFYNNEISEKSEIFDDQFSVERPDGSNFTLKIRSTKLEDSAMYFCASSVVGDTNEKLFFGSGTQLSVL.

The rearrangement joins TRBV27 to TRBJ2-3; TRBD1 agrees at 10 bases. V dropped 6 bases and J dropped 1; count of bases not matched to a gene: 10. The CDR3 is made up of 17 amino acids. Per the germline V gene, CDR1 is MNHEY and CDR2 is SMNVEV (reference sequence). CDR3 DNA sequence: TGTGCCAGCAGGGGCGGGACAGGGGCGCGGGGCACAGATACGCAGTATTTT. Its translation: CASRGGTGARGTDTQYF.

The J gene is TRBJ2-7, the V gene TRBV5-6, with D possibly matching TRBD1 (6 bases). With 2 bases removed from V and 4 bases from J, the gap between germline ends came to 10 bases. Germline CDR1 SGHDT, CDR2 YYEEEE. CDR3 length equals 13 residues. The CDR3 region has the DNA TGTGCCAGCAGCTTTGACAGGAGGTACGAGCAGTACTTC. It encodes CASSFDRRYEQYF. The full variable domain, completed using reference TRBV5-6 and TRBJ2-7, is DAGVTQSPTHLIKTRGQQVTLRCSPKSGHDTVSWYQQALGQGPQFIFQYYEEEERQRGNFPDRFSGHQFPNYSSELNVNALLLGDSALYLCASSFDRRYEQYFGPGTRLTVT.

This clone was counted once. V and J are TRBV6-5 and TRBJ1-1, with a possible D match to TRBD1 (5 bases). V gave up 6 bases and J gave up 1 base, with 12 bases separating them. CDR1 is MNHEY, CDR2 SVGAGI, per germline. This CDR3 region has 14 residues. The CDR3 here is CASRDGTANTEAFF. CDR3 DNA sequence: TGTGCCAGCAGGGACGGGACGGCGAACACTGAAGCTTTCTTT.

The V call is TRBV6-6, the J call TRBJ2-2; 11 nucleotides line up with TRBD2. This CDR3 is built from 16 residues. The germline CDR1 and CDR2 sequences are MNHNY and SVGAGI (reference sequence). Losses at the gene ends were 4 bases for V and 2 bases for J; bases not matched to a gene: 3. CDR3 nucleotides: TGTGCCAGCAGTTCCGGGACTAGCGGCAACACCGGGGAGCTGTTTTTT. It codes for CASSSGTSGNTGELFF.

CDR3 bases: TGCAGCGTTGCTCACTTCCGGGCCCCGAAGACTAGGGAATCGGGACTGGACTACAATGAGCAGTTCTTC. It specifies CSVAHFRAPKTRESGLDYNEQFF. The V gene is TRBV29-1, the J gene TRBJ2-1; D may be TRBD2 (6 bases). The CDR3 covers 23 residues. V dropped 4 bases and J dropped 3 bases, with 40 bases sitting between them. Germline lookup yields CDR1 SQVTM and CDR2 ANQGSEA.